A single sample is the source of the 3 T cell receptor beta chains below, sequenced in a study of T cell responses to AZD1222 COVID-19 vaccine. The table came from immunoSEQ multiplex PCR; TCRdb's copy has only in-frame clones and leaves some out. The sample includes around 97,000 clones, 75% to 90% of them seen just once. The sample was peripheral blood, taken on day 0 of AZD1222 vaccination. The receptors stem from an adult in good health.

The chain is built from TRBV9 and TRBJ2-2; D perhaps matches TRBD2 (5 bases). The germline CDR1 and CDR2 sequences are SGDLS and YYNGEE. Trimming pared 2 bases from V and 6 bases from J, leaving 8 bases between. The CDR3 totals 13 residues. The CDR3 is CASSVFSAGELFF. The CDR3, as DNA: TGTGCCAGCAGCGTTTTTAGCGCCGGGGAGCTGTTTTTT.

The rearrangement joins TRBV18 to TRBJ1-6; TRBD1 might be the D (6 bases). Germline loops: CDR1 KGHSH, CDR2 LQKENI. This CDR3 contains 17 residues. V dropped 1 base and J dropped 0 bases, with 10 bases sitting between them. CDR3 sequence reads: CASSPQQGSSYNSPLHF. The DNA for the CDR3 is TGTGCCAGCTCACCACAACAGGGAAGCTCCTATAATTCACCCCTCCACTTT.

The chain recombines TRBV11-3 with TRBJ1-1; D is possibly TRBD1 (6 bases). Germline CDR1 is SGHNT and CDR2 is YENEEA. V lost 0 bases to trimming and J lost 10 bases, with 12 bases between them. The CDR3 is 13 residues long. The CDR3, as DNA: TGTGCCAGCAGCTTAGATGGCGGGGGCAGAGCTTTCTTT. Amino acid sequence: CASSLDGGGRAFF.